This is a list of T cell receptor beta chains from one sample in a study of cytomegalovirus exposure and HLA in healthy donors. TCRdb keeps only in-frame clones here, not all; method: immunoSEQ multiplex PCR. Among 200,000 to 300,000 clones listed, about 85% were seen once. Sequencing was performed on PBMCs. These receptors were collected from a girl aged 2-10 years in good health and CMV-seronegative. Each CDR3 is given without its conserved first and last residue. A D gene is named only where the DNA matches it firmly.

D	V	J	CDR3
NA	TRBV4-1	TRBJ2-2	ASSQLASINTGELF
TRBD1	TRBV29-1	TRBJ2-5	SVLVQGARETQY
NA	TRBV5-1	TRBJ1-6	ASSDSGALH
NA	TRBV6-6	TRBJ2-1	ASSYAVEYNEQF
NA	TRBV6-6	TRBJ2-2	ASSEGNVNTGELF
NA	TRBV5-1	TRBJ1-5	ASIRGHNQPQH
NA	TRBV15	TRBJ2-2	ATSRDSVGELF
NA	TRBV15	TRBJ1-1	ATSRDLGGSGAF
NA	TRBV9	TRBJ1-1	ASSVRGSLNTEAF
TRBD1	TRBV6-1	TRBJ1-5	ASSEGGQRSNQPQH
NA	TRBV21-1	TRBJ2-7	ASSKTSRPGSYEQY
TRBD1	TRBV6-5	TRBJ1-6	ASSSQTGPNSPLH
TRBD1	TRBV7-2	TRBJ2-5	ASSTKRDSLLKTQY
TRBD2	TRBV5-1	TRBJ2-1	ASSLELAGGGDEQF
NA	TRBV14	TRBJ1-3	ASSQGQPYFGNTIY
TRBD2	TRBV5-1	TRBJ2-5	ASSRLGLSQETQY
NA	TRBV2	TRBJ1-3	ASSTAHTNSGNTIY
TRBD1	TRBV11-2	TRBJ1-4	ASSFTGTGREKLF
NA	TRBV27	TRBJ2-7	ASSLSGGRGSYEQY
TRBD2	TRBV2	TRBJ2-5	ASRGLAGGPAGETQY
TRBD2	TRBV27	TRBJ2-1	ASSLGLAGGSSSYNEQF
NA	TRBV6-5	TRBJ1-2	ASSPGGTLNGYT
TRBD1	TRBV27	TRBJ2-7	ASSLSATGGHEQY
NA	TRBV18	TRBJ2-7	ASSSIVYEQY
TRBD2	TRBV6-5	TRBJ2-3	ASSYVAGRADTQY
TRBD1	TRBV4-2	TRBJ2-7	ASSATGVRNEQY
NA	TRBV7-3	TRBJ2-5	ASSLLPQETQY
TRBD1	TRBV30	TRBJ1-5	ARDRGINQPQH
NA	TRBV6-5	TRBJ2-5	ASSLIGGETQY
NA	TRBV5-4	TRBJ1-1	ASKEVRDTEAF
TRBD1	TRBV13	TRBJ2-5	ASSLGDRQETQY
TRBD2	TRBV2	TRBJ2-7	ASTSGNEQY
TRBD2	TRBV11-2	TRBJ2-1	ASSGAGTRNSEQF
NA	TRBV19	TRBJ2-3	ASSSRSGPDTQY
NA	TRBV6-1	TRBJ1-1	ASNPTRTEAF
TRBD2	TRBV5-5	TRBJ2-3	ASSPVRGALSTDTQY
NA	TRBV5-1	TRBJ2-1	ASMLSGSSYNEQF
TRBD2	TRBV7-2	TRBJ2-4	ASSLLRAGANIQY
NA	TRBV29-1	TRBJ1-2	SVFPSLDNLGGYT
NA	TRBV28	TRBJ2-3	ASSPGDTDTQY
NA	TRBV5-6	TRBJ1-1	ASSTGTEAF
NA	TRBV2	TRBJ2-5	ASTVKTQY
NA	TRBV12-5	TRBJ2-2	ASGLRGSNTGELF
TRBD1	TRBV19	TRBJ1-5	ASQGGTGLLVPQH
NA	TRBV27	TRBJ1-3	ASSLARGNTIY